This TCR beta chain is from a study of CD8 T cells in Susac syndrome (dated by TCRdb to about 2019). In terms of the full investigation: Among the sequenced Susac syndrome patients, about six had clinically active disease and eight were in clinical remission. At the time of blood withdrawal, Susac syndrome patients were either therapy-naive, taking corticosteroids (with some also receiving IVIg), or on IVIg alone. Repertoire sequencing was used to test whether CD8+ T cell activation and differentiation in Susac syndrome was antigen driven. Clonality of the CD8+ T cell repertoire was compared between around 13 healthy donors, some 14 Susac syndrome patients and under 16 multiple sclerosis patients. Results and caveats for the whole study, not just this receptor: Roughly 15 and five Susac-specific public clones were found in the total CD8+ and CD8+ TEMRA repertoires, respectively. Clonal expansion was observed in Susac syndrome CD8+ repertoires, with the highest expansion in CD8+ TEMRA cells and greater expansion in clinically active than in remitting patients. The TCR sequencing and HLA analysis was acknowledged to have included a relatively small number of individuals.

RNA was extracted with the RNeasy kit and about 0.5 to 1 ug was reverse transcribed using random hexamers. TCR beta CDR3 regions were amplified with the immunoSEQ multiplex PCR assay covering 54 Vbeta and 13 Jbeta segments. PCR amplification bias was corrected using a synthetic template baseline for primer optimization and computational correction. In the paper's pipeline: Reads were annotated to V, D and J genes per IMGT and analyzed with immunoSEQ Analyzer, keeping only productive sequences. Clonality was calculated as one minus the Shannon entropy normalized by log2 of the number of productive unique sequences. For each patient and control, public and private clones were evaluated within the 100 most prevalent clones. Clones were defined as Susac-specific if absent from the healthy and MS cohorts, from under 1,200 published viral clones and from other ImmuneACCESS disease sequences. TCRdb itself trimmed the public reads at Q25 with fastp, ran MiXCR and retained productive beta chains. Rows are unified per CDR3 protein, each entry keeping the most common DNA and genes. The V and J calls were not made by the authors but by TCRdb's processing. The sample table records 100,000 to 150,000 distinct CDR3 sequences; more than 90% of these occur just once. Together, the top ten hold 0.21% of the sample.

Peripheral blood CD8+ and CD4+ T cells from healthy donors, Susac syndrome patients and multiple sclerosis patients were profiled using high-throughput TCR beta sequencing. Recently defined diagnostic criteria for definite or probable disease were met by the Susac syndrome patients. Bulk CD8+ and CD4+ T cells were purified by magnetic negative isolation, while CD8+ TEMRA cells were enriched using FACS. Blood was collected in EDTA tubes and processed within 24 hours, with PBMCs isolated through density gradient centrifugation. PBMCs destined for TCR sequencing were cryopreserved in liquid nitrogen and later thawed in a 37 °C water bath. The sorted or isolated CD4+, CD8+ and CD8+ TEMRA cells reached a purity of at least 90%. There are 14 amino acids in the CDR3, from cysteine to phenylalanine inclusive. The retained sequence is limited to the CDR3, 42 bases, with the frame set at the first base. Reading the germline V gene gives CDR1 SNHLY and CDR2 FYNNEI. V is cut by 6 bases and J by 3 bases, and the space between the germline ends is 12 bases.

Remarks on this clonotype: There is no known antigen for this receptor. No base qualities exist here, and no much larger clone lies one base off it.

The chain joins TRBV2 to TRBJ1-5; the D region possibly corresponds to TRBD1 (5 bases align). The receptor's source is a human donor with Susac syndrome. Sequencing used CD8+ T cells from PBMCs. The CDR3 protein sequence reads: CASSLGRDNQPQHF. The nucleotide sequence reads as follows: TGTGCCAGCAGCCTTGGCAGGGACAATCAGCCCCAGCATTTT.